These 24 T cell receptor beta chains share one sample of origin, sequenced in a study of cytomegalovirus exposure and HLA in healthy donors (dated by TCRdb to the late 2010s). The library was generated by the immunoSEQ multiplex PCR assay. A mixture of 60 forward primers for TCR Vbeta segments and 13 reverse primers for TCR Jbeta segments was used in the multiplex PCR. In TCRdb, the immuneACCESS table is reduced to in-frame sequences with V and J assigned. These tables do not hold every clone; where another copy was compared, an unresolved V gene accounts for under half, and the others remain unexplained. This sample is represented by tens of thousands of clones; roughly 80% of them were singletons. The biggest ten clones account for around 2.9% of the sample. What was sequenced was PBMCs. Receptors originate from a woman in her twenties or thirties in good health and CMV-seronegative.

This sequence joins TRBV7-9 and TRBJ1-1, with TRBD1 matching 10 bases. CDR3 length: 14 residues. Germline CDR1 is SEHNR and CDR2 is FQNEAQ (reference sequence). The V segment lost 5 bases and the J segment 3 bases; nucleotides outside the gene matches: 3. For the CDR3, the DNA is TGTGCCAGCAGCCTCGGACAGGGGGACACTGAAGCTTTCTTT. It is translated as CASSLGQGDTEAFF. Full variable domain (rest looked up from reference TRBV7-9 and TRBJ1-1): DTGVSQNPRHKITKRGQNVTFRCDPISEHNRLYWYRQTLGQGPEFLTYFQNEAQLEKSRLLSDRFSAERPKGSFSTLEIQRTEQGDSAMYLCASSLGQGDTEAFFGQGTRLTVV.

This chain's CDR3 is CATSRDFRSRGIEQYF. The CDR3 coding sequence is TGTGCCACCAGCAGAGATTTCCGGTCCAGAGGGATCGAGCAGTACTTC. The chain uses TRBV15 and TRBJ2-7, with a weak D call TRBD2 (5 bases). CDR1 and CDR2 (germline): LNHNV, YYDKDF (reference sequence). V dropped 0 bases and J dropped 6 bases, with 18 bases sitting between them. The CDR3 spans 16 residues.

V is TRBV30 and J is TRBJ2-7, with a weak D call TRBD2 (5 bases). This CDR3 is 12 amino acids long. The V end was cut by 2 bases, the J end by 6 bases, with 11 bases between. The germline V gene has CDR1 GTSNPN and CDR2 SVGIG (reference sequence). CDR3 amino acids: CAWSTSGVEQYF. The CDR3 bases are TGTGCCTGGAGTACCTCCGGGGTCGAGCAGTACTTC. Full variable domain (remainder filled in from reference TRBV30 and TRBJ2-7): SQTIHQWPATLVQPVGSPLSLECTVEGTSNPNLYWYRQAAGRGLQLLFYSVGIGQISSEVPQNLSASRPQDRQFILSSKKLLLSDSGFYLCAWSTSGVEQYFGPGTRLTVT.

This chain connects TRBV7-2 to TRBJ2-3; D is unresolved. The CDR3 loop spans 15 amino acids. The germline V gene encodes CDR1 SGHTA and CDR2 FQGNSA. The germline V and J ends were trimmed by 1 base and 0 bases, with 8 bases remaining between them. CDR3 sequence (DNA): TGTGCCAGCAGCTTAGTGTCTAGTAGCACAGATACGCAGTATTTT. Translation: CASSLVSSSTDTQYF.

The CDR3 region has the DNA TGTGCCAGCAGCTTAAATCCGTGGTCGGGGGAAGGCACTGAAGCTTTCTTT. Its translation: CASSLNPWSGEGTEAFF. The J gene is TRBJ1-1, the V gene TRBV11-2, with D possibly matching TRBD1 (5 bases). From germline, CDR1 is SGHAT and CDR2 FQNNGV. The CDR3 runs to 17 residues. Deletions cut 2 bases from V and 4 bases from J, with 20 bases between. The full variable domain, in which reference TRBV11-2 and TRBJ1-1 provide the parts outside the CDR3, is EAGVAQSPRYKIIEKRQSVAFWCNPISGHATLYWYQQILGQGPKLLIQFQNNGVVDDSQLPKDRFSAERLKGVDSTLKIQPAKLEDSAVYLCASSLNPWSGEGTEAFFGQGTRLTVV.

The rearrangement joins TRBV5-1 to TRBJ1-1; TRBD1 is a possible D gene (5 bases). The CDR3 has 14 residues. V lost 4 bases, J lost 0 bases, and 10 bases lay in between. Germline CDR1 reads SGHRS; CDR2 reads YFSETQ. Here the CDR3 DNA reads TGCGCCAGCAGCGCCGACAGCATGAACACTGAAGCTTTCTTT. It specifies CASSADSMNTEAFF.

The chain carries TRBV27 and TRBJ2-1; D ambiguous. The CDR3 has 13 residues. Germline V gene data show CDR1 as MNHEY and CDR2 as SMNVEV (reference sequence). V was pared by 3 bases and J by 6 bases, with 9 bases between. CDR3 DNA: TGTGCCAGCAGTTTTGCGGCCCCCAATGAGCAGTTCTTC. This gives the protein CASSFAAPNEQFF.

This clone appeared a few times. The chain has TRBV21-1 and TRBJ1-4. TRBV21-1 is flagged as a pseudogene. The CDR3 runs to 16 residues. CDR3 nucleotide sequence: TGTGCCAGCAGCAAAGACTCGAGATCAACTAATGAAAAACTGTTTTTT. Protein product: CASSKDSRSTNEKLFF.

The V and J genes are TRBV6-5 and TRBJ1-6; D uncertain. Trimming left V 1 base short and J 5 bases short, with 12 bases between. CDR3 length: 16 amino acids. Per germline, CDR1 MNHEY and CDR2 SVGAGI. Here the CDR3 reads CASSYLERADNSPLHF. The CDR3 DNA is TGTGCCAGCAGTTACTTGGAGAGGGCCGATAATTCACCCCTCCACTTT.

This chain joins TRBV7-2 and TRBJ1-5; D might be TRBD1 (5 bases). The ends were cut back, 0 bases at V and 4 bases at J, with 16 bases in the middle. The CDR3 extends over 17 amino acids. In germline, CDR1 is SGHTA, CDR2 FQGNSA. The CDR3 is CASSLAGGTGRNQPQHF. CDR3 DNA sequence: TGTGCCAGCAGCTTAGCAGGTGGAACAGGCAGAAATCAGCCCCAGCATTTT. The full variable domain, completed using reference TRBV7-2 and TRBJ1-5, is GAGVSQSPSNKVTEKGKDVELRCDPISGHTALYWYRQSLGQGLEFLIYFQGNSAPDKSGLPSDRFSAERTGGSVSTLTIQRTQQEDSAVYLCASSLAGGTGRNQPQHFGDGTRLSIL.

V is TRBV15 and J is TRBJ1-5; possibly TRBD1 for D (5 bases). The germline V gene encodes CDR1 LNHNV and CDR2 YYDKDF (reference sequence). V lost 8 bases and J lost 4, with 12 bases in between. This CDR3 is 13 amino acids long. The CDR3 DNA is TGTGCCACCTCAGACAGCAATAATCAGCCCCAGCATTTT. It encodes CATSDSNNQPQHF.

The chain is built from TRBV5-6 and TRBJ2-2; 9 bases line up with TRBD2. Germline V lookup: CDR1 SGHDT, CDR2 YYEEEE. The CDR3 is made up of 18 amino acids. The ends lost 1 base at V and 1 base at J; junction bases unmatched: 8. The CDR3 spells CASSLLAGGRGNTGELFF. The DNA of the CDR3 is TGTGCCAGCAGCTTGCTGGCGGGGGGGCGAGGGAACACCGGGGAGCTGTTTTTT.

In DNA form, the CDR3 reads TGTGCCATCAGTGCCCGGGGCGGGATGAGCTCCTACGAGCAGTACTTC. Translated, it gives CAISARGGMSSYEQYF. This sequence joins TRBV10-3 and TRBJ2-7, with a weak D call TRBD2 (6 bases). The V gene's germline CDR1 is ENHRY and CDR2 SYGVKD. This CDR3 comprises 16 residues. Trimming stripped 4 bases from V and 0 bases from J, with 16 bases between.

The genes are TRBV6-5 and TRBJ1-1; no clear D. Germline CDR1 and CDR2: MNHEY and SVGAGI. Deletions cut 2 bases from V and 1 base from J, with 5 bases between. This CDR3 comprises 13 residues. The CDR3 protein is CASSYTRNTEAFF. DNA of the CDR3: TGTGCCAGCAGTTACACCAGGAACACTGAAGCTTTCTTT.

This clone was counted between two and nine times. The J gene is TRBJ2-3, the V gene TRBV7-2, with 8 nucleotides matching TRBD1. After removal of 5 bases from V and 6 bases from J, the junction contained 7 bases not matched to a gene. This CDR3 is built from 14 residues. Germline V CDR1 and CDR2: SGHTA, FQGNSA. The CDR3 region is CASSVRTGLDTQYF. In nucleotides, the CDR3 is TGTGCCAGCAGCGTAAGGACAGGGTTGGATACGCAGTATTTT.

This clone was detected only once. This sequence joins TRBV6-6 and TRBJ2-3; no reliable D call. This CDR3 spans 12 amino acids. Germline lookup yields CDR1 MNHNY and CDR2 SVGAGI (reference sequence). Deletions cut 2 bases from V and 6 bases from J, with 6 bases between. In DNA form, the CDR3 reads TGTGCCAGCAGTTACCTAGTCGATACGCAGTATTTT. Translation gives CASSYLVDTQYF.

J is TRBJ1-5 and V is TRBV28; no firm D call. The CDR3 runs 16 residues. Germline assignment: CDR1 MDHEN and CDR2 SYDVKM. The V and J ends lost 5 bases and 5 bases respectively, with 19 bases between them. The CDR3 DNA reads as TGTGCCAGCAGTAACCCATACAGTTCCATCGATCAGCCCCAGCATTTT. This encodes CASSNPYSSIDQPQHF.

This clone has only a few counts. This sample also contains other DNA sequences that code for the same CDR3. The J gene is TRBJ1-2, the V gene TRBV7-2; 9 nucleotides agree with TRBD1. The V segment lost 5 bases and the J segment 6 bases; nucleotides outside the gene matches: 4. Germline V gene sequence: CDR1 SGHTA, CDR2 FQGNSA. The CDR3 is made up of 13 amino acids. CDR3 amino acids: CASSLRDRDGYTF. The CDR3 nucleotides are TGTGCCAGCAGCCTTCGGGACAGGGATGGCTACACCTTC. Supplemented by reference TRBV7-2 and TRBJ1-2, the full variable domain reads GAGVSQSPSNKVTEKGKDVELRCDPISGHTALYWYRQSLGQGLEFLIYFQGNSAPDKSGLPSDRFSAERTGGSVSTLTIQRTQQEDSAVYLCASSLRDRDGYTFGSGTRLTVV.

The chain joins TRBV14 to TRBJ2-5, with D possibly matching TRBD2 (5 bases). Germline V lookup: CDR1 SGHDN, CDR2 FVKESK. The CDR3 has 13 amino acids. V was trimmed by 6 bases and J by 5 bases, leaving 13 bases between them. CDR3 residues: CASSLSGSETQYF. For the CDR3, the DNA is TGTGCCAGCAGTCTCAGCGGTTCGGAGACCCAGTACTTC.

Written as DNA, the CDR3 is TGCGCCAGCAGCCAGGGGGGTTTTTCTGGGGCCAACGTCCTGACTTTC. Encoded protein: CASSQGGFSGANVLTF. The chain links TRBV4-1 to TRBJ2-6; D perhaps matches TRBD2 (6 bases). This CDR3 has 16 amino acids. Looked up from germline, CDR1 is MGHRA and CDR2 is YSYEKL. Between the trimmed V and J ends, which lost 3 bases and 1 base, there was a span of 10 bases.

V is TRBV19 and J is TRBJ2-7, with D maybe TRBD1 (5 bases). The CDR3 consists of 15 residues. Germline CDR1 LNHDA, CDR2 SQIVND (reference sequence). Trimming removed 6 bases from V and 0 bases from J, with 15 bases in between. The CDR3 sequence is CASSPFSGASYEQYF. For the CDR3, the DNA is TGTGCCAGTAGCCCTTTCAGTGGGGCCTCCTACGAGCAGTACTTC.

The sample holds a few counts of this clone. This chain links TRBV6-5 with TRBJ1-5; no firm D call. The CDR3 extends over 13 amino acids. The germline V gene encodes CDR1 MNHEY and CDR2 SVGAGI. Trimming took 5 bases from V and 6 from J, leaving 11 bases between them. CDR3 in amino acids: CASSELPGQPQHF. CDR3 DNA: TGTGCCAGCAGTGAACTGCCGGGTCAGCCCCAGCATTTT.

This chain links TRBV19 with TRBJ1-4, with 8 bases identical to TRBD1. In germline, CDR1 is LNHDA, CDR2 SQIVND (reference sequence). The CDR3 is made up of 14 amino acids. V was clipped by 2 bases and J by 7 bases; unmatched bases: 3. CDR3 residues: CASSIQGAGEKLFF. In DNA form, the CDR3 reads TGTGCCAGTAGTATACAGGGGGCGGGTGAAAAACTGTTTTTT.

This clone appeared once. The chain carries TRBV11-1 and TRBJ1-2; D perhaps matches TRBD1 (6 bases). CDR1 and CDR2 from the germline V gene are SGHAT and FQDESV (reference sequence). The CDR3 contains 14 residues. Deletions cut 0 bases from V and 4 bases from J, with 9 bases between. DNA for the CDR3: TGTGCCAGCAGCTTAGCTCCGGACAGCTATGGCTACACCTTC. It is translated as CASSLAPDSYGYTF.